The 17 T cell receptor beta chains listed next were all sequenced from one sample in a study of blood T cell repertoires in COVID-19. Clones were read by immunoSEQ multiplex PCR, and TCRdb kept only the in-frame ones, dropping some. The repertoire holds more than 200,000 clones, more than 85% seen once, with 3.5% to 5% in the top ten. The sequencing sample was made of PBMCs or T cells enriched from blood (not recorded which). These receptors all come from a woman aged 30 to 39 who had recovered from COVID-19.

The chain combines TRBV7-6 with TRBJ1-5; D is unresolved. Deletions cut 2 bases from V and 3 bases from J, with 5 bases between. Germline V CDR1 and CDR2: SGHVS, FNYEAQ. CDR3 size: 13 residues. The CDR3 DNA is TGTGCCAGCAGCTTATCCCACAATCAGCCCCAGCATTTT. Its protein product is CASSLSHNQPQHF.

The V and J genes are TRBV4-1 and TRBJ2-3; 7 bases align to TRBD1. V lost 3 bases and J lost 5; bases outside the gene matches: 11. The CDR3 covers 16 residues. CDR1 MGHRA and CDR2 YSYEKL come from the germline V gene. In nucleotides, the CDR3 is TGCGCCAGCAGCCAGAGGGGGACAGCCGCAATAGATACGCAGTATTTT. It translates to CASSQRGTAAIDTQYF.

This rearrangement joins TRBV7-2 to TRBJ1-5; D unresolved. The CDR3 has 14 residues. Germline CDR1 is SGHTA and CDR2 is FQGNSA. The V end was cut by 1 base, the J end by 7 bases, with 11 bases between. CDR3 residues: CASSLGREGQPQHF. In DNA form, the CDR3 reads TGTGCCAGCAGCTTAGGGAGAGAGGGACAGCCCCAGCATTTT.

The gene calls are TRBV5-5 and TRBJ2-7; no firm D call. V was cut by 5 bases and J by 0 bases, with 15 bases left in between. The CDR3 is made up of 15 amino acids. Germline lookup yields CDR1 SGHKS and CDR2 YYEKEE (reference sequence). In DNA, the CDR3 is TGTGCCAGCAGTCCCCCGCGATCAAGCTCCTACGAGCAGTACTTC. It yields the protein CASSPPRSSSYEQYF.

The rearrangement uses TRBV3-1 (or the pseudogene TRBV3-2) and TRBJ2-7; 13 positions match TRBD2. J lost 12 bases, V lost 0 bases, and 8 bases had no gene match. Germline CDR1 LGHDT, CDR2 YNNKEL (reference sequence). The CDR3 has 15 amino acids. For the CDR3, the DNA is TGTGCCAGCAGCCAAGATACTAGCGGGAGGGCTCGGGTGTACTTC. This sequence encodes CASSQDTSGRARVYF.

The chain joins TRBV4-3 to TRBJ2-6; D may be TRBD1 (6 bases). The CDR3 length is 15 residues. Germline CDR1 and CDR2: LGHNA and YSLEER. The V end was cut by 3 bases, the J end by 2 bases, with 8 bases between. The CDR3 reads CASSQRGTGANVLTF. The CDR3 DNA reads TGCGCCAGCAGCCAGAGGGGGACTGGGGCCAACGTCCTGACTTTC.

The chain joins TRBV7-8 to TRBJ1-1; D may be TRBD1 (6 bases). This CDR3 contains 13 residues. Germline V gene data show CDR1 as SGHVS and CDR2 as FQNEAQ. V was cut by 5 bases and J by 4 bases, with 11 bases left in between. The CDR3 DNA follows: TGTGCCAGCAGCCGAACAGGGAGCACTGAAGCTTTCTTT. Amino acid sequence: CASSRTGSTEAFF.

This clone was seen more than once but under ten times. V usage is TRBV30 and J usage is TRBJ1-5; D uncertain. The germline gives CDR1 GTSNPN, CDR2 SVGIG (reference sequence). CDR3 length equals 13 residues. The germline V and J ends were trimmed by 3 bases and 7 bases, with 13 bases remaining between them. CDR3 sequence reads: CAWSGGSGQPQHF. CDR3 in DNA: TGTGCCTGGAGCGGCGGCAGCGGGCAGCCCCAGCATTTT.

Of note for this clone: The sample holds other DNA sequences that translate to the same CDR3. This rearrangement joins TRBV19 to TRBJ1-1; TRBD1 might be the D (6 bases). The length of the CDR3 is 14 residues. V shed 3 bases and J shed 0 bases, with 8 bases lying between them. Germline loops: CDR1 LNHDA, CDR2 SQIVND (reference sequence). CDR3 in DNA: TGTGCCAGTAGTATCGGGACACTGAACACTGAAGCTTTCTTT. This translates into CASSIGTLNTEAFF.

This sequence joins TRBV4-1 and TRBJ1-4, with 9 positions matching TRBD1. V was clipped by 5 bases and J by 2 bases; unmatched bases: 6. CDR1 and CDR2 from the germline V gene are MGHRA and YSYEKL. The CDR3 runs to 16 residues. The CDR3: CASSEAGTGTNEKLFF. The CDR3 nucleotides are TGCGCCAGCAGCGAAGCCGGGACAGGGACTAATGAAAAACTGTTTTTT.

Here the CDR3 reads CSVPTGAFDYTF. The DNA of the CDR3 is TGCAGCGTTCCAACAGGGGCATTTGACTACACCTTC. This chain joins TRBV29-1 and TRBJ1-2; TRBD1 matches 7 bases. V dropped 5 bases and J dropped 10; count of bases not matched to a gene: 10. The germline V gene has CDR1 SQVTM and CDR2 ANQGSEA. This CDR3 has 12 residues.

A few counts support this clone. V is TRBV29-1 and J is TRBJ1-2, with D possibly matching TRBD1 (6 bases). Germline loops: CDR1 SQVTM, CDR2 ANQGSEA. With 1 base removed from V and 4 bases from J, the gap between germline ends came to 22 bases. The CDR3 spans 17 residues. CDR3 amino acids: CSVEGTVTGLSGYGYTF. The CDR3, as DNA: TGCAGCGTTGAAGGGACTGTCACAGGGCTAAGCGGCTATGGCTACACCTTC.

In DNA, the CDR3 is TGTGCCAGCAGCCCTCTCATACCGGACAGCCTCTCCTACAATGAGCAGTTCTTC. Protein product: CASSPLIPDSLSYNEQFF. The V and J genes are TRBV7-6 and TRBJ2-1; D perhaps matches TRBD1 (6 bases). Germline V gene lookup returns CDR1 SGHVS and CDR2 FNYEAQ. There are 18 residues in the CDR3. V lost 5 bases and J 0 bases, leaving 20 bases between the germline ends.

This clone was observed a handful of times. The chain couples TRBV11-2 to TRBJ2-3; TRBD2 matches 10 bases. Trimming removed 0 bases from V and 6 bases from J; junction bases left unmatched: 0. Germline CDR1 SGHAT, CDR2 FQNNGV. The CDR3 runs to 14 residues. The CDR3 coding sequence is TGTGCCAGCAGCTTAGAAGCGGGAGGGGATACGCAGTATTTT. It codes for CASSLEAGGDTQYF.

The sample holds one count of this clone. The genes are TRBV19 and TRBJ1-5; unclear D gene. Trimming removed 6 bases at V and 0 bases at J, with 15 bases between. This CDR3 comprises 16 residues. Germline V gene data show CDR1 as LNHDA and CDR2 as SQIVND (reference sequence). CDR3 DNA: TGTGCCAGTAGAAGTACAGCCCTCTATAGCAATCAGCCCCAGCATTTT. As protein: CASRSTALYSNQPQHF. The entire variable domain, with the rest obtained from reference TRBV19 and TRBJ1-5, is as follows: DGGITQSPKYLFRKEGQNVTLSCEQNLNHDAMYWYRQDPGQGLRLIYYSQIVNDFQKGDIAEGYSVSREKKESFPLTVTSAQKNPTAFYLCASRSTALYSNQPQHFGDGTRLSIL.

The chain has TRBV3-1 (or the pseudogene TRBV3-2) and TRBJ1-2; D remains ambiguous. Germline assignment: CDR1 LGHDT and CDR2 YNNKEL (reference sequence). Trimming took off 0 bases at V and 8 bases at J, with 13 bases between the two ends. This CDR3 is built from 14 residues. The CDR3 loop is CASSQEVGAGGYTF. The CDR3 DNA is TGTGCCAGCAGCCAAGAGGTCGGCGCGGGGGGCTACACCTTC.

J is TRBJ2-5 and V is TRBV5-1; 9 bases are shared with TRBD2. Trimming took 3 bases from V and 5 from J; bases not matched to a gene: 5. The germline V gene encodes CDR1 SGHRS and CDR2 YFSETQ. The CDR3 loop spans 14 amino acids. The chain's CDR3 is CASSSGTSWETQYF. The CDR3, as DNA: TGCGCCAGCAGCTCCGGGACTAGCTGGGAGACCCAGTACTTC.